The 27 T cell receptor beta chains below come from one sample, sequenced in a study of control samples from healthy donors and cancer patients. TCRdb keeps only in-frame clones here, not all; method: immunoSEQ multiplex PCR. The table shows some 120,000 clones, with 88% occurring only once. The specimen was blood. These receptors were taken from a woman between 70 and 85 years old in good health.

The rearrangement uses TRBV6-5 and TRBJ1-2; 8 nucleotides align to TRBD1. The trim removed 0 bases at V and 7 bases at J, leaving 4 bases unmatched. The CDR3 extends over 14 amino acids. Germline CDR1 MNHEY, CDR2 SVGAGI. The CDR3, as DNA: TGTGCCAGCAGTTACTCGTTACAGGGGGTTGGCTACACCTTC. Translating it yields CASSYSLQGVGYTF.

The chain employs TRBV5-1 and TRBJ2-3; 9 bases are shared with TRBD1. The trim removed 2 bases at V and 6 bases at J, leaving 7 bases unmatched. CDR3 size: 15 residues. Germline V gives CDR1 SGHRS, CDR2 YFSETQ. The DNA of the CDR3 is TGCGCCAGCAGCTTCCTTCACAGGGGGCCGGATACGCAGTATTTT. The encoded protein is CASSFLHRGPDTQYF.

The V call is TRBV28, the J call TRBJ2-7, with D maybe TRBD2 (6 bases). CDR3 length: 14 residues. Trimming cost V 6 bases and J 0 bases, with 12 bases left between them. CDR1 is MDHEN, CDR2 SYDVKM, per germline. The chain's CDR3 is CASSLTSNSYEQYF. CDR3 bases: TGTGCCAGCAGCCTAACTAGCAACTCCTACGAGCAGTACTTC.

The chain is built from TRBV7-9 and TRBJ2-2; unclear D gene. The CDR3 extends over 12 amino acids. CDR1 is SEHNR and CDR2 is FQNEAQ in the germline V gene (reference sequence). Trimming left V 4 bases short and J 3 bases short, with 3 bases between. The CDR3: CASSWDTGELFF. In DNA, the CDR3 is TGTGCCAGCAGCTGGGACACCGGGGAGCTGTTTTTT. The whole variable domain, remainder taken from reference TRBV7-9 and TRBJ2-2, is DTGVSQNPRHKITKRGQNVTFRCDPISEHNRLYWYRQTLGQGPEFLTYFQNEAQLEKSRLLSDRFSAERPKGSFSTLEIQRTEQGDSAMYLCASSWDTGELFFGEGSRLTVL.

V usage is TRBV6-5 and J usage is TRBJ1-2; D not resolved. This CDR3 spans 14 amino acids. The V and J ends lost 6 bases and 3 bases respectively, with 14 bases between them. The germline V gene has CDR1 MNHEY and CDR2 SVGAGI. The CDR3, as DNA: TGTGCCAGCAGCCTCTTGGCAGACGACTATGGCTACACCTTC. Translation: CASSLLADDYGYTF.

The chain is built from TRBV7-2 and TRBJ1-3; tentatively, D is TRBD1 (5 bases). The CDR3 is 16 amino acids. V lost 5 bases and J lost 0, with 14 bases in between. CDR1 is SGHTA and CDR2 is FQGNSA in the germline V gene. The CDR3 reads CASSPRGGDSGNTIYF. The CDR3 coding sequence is TGTGCCAGCAGCCCTCGTGGGGGTGACTCTGGAAACACCATATATTTT. The variable domain in full, with the rest retrieved from reference TRBV7-2 and TRBJ1-3, is GAGVSQSPSNKVTEKGKDVELRCDPISGHTALYWYRQSLGQGLEFLIYFQGNSAPDKSGLPSDRFSAERTGGSVSTLTIQRTQQEDSAVYLCASSPRGGDSGNTIYFGEGSWLTVV.

The rearrangement joins TRBV15 to TRBJ1-6; tentative D call: TRBD1 (6 bases). V gave up 5 bases and J gave up 2 bases, with 19 bases separating them. Germline CDR1 and CDR2: LNHNV and YYDKDF (reference sequence). This CDR3 spans 18 amino acids. In DNA form, the CDR3 reads TGTGCCACCAGCCCCTACCAGGGGCAAAGCGCCTATAATTCACCCCTCCACTTT. Its protein is CATSPYQGQSAYNSPLHF. The variable domain in full, completed from reference TRBV15 and TRBJ1-6, reads DAMVIQNPRYQVTQFGKPVTLSCSQTLNHNVMYWYQQKSSQAPKLLFHYYDKDFNNEADTPDNFQSRRPNTSFCFLDIRSPGLGDTAMYLCATSPYQGQSAYNSPLHFGNGTRLTVT.

The genes are TRBV3-1 (or the pseudogene TRBV3-2) and TRBJ1-6; TRBD1 is a possible D gene (6 bases). This CDR3 has 14 amino acids. Germline-derived CDR1 and CDR2 are LGHDT and YNNKEL (reference sequence). Between the trimmed V and J ends, which lost 1 base and 10 bases, there was a span of 11 bases. The CDR3, as DNA: TGTGCCAGCAGCCAAGCCAGGGGTTGGTCACCCCTCCACTTT. The encoded protein is CASSQARGWSPLHF.

The chain links TRBV5-4 to TRBJ2-5; 9 nucleotides agree with TRBD2. Germline-derived CDR1 and CDR2 are SGHNT and YYREEE (reference sequence). V lost 0 bases, J lost 5 bases, and 11 bases stayed unmatched. The CDR3 runs to 17 residues. The CDR3 is CASSLEWLAGGEETQYF. Written as DNA, the CDR3 is TGTGCCAGCAGCTTGGAATGGCTGGCGGGGGGGGAGGAGACCCAGTACTTC.

The chain joins TRBV4-3 to TRBJ1-4; 7 bases fit TRBD1. Germline values: CDR1 LGHNA, CDR2 YSLEER. Trimming at V came to 1 base and at J to 8 bases, leaving 7 bases not matched to a gene. The CDR3 is made up of 15 amino acids. In nucleotides, the CDR3 is TGCGCCAGCAGCCAAGGACAGGGTAGTGGAGAAAAACTGTTTTTT. It yields the protein CASSQGQGSGEKLFF.

The V and J genes are TRBV11-2 and TRBJ1-2, with a possible D match to TRBD1 (5 bases). Trimming removed 5 bases from V and 10 bases from J, with 17 bases in between. The CDR3 covers 13 residues. Germline V gives CDR1 SGHAT, CDR2 FQNNGV. Here the CDR3 reads CASSAGRGKVYTF. The CDR3 nucleotides are TGTGCCAGCAGCGCCGGTAGGGGTAAGGTCTACACCTTC.

The genes are TRBV6-6 and TRBJ1-2; possible D gene TRBD1, 5 bases. There are 13 residues in the CDR3. The ends were cut back, 8 bases at V and 8 bases at J, with 18 bases in the middle. From germline, CDR1 is MNHNY and CDR2 SVGAGI (reference sequence). The CDR3 is CASGVRGRGGYTF. CDR3 in DNA: TGTGCCAGCGGTGTGCGGGGCAGAGGCGGCTACACCTTC.

This clone was detected a few times. The chain combines TRBV5-1 with TRBJ1-1; maybe TRBD1 (5 bases). Trimming pared 4 bases from V and 5 bases from J, leaving 12 bases between. Germline assignment: CDR1 SGHRS and CDR2 YFSETQ. The CDR3 has 13 residues. CDR3 bases: TGCGCCAGCAGCCCCATGGGGGAGACTGAAGCTTTCTTT. Its translation is CASSPMGETEAFF.

This sequence joins TRBV7-8 and TRBJ2-3; D might be TRBD1 or TRBD2, each matching 6 bases. The germline V gene encodes CDR1 SGHVS and CDR2 FQNEAQ. The CDR3 extends over 15 amino acids. Deletions cut 5 bases from V and 5 bases from J, with 17 bases between. In DNA, the CDR3 is TGTGCCAGCAGCCCACGGGGGCCTTCCGGAGATACGCAGTATTTT. Its translation is CASSPRGPSGDTQYF.

This sequence joins TRBV5-1 and TRBJ2-7, with D possibly matching TRBD1 (7 bases). Deletions cut 4 bases from V and 3 bases from J, with 23 bases between. The CDR3 spans 17 residues. Germline V gene sequence: CDR1 SGHRS, CDR2 YFSETQ. In DNA form, the CDR3 reads TGCGCCAGCAGCATTCGGAGGGGGCCTGACGGCAACTACGAGCAGTACTTC. Protein product: CASSIRRGPDGNYEQYF.

This clone was seen a few times. This chain joins TRBV4-1 and TRBJ1-1; 8 bases agree with TRBD1. Germline CDR1 is MGHRA and CDR2 is YSYEKL. Trimming at V came to 6 bases and at J to 1 base, leaving 4 bases not matched to a gene. The CDR3 spans 14 residues. The CDR3 region has the DNA TGCGCCAGCAGAATCGGACAGGGGAACACTGAAGCTTTCTTT. Encoded protein: CASRIGQGNTEAFF.

CDR3 region: CSASAPGASSTEAFF. The CDR3 DNA follows: TGCAGTGCTAGTGCCCCGGGGGCGAGTAGCACTGAAGCTTTCTTT. The chain employs TRBV20-1 and TRBJ1-1, with D perhaps matching TRBD1 (6 bases). The CDR3 loop spans 15 amino acids. V dropped 3 bases and J dropped 4 bases, with 18 bases sitting between them. Germline loops: CDR1 DFQATT, CDR2 SNEGSKA (reference sequence).

The chain has TRBV24-1 and TRBJ1-2, with 10 bases that match TRBD1. CDR3 size: 16 residues. Trimming cost V 3 bases and J 7 bases; bases outside gene matches: 10. Germline CDR1 and CDR2: KGHDR and SFDVKD. The CDR3 region has the DNA TGTGCCACCAGTGATCACCGGACAGGGGGAGTAGGTGGCTACACCTTC. Translating it yields CATSDHRTGGVGGYTF.

This sequence joins TRBV9 and TRBJ1-4, with 7 bases identical to TRBD1. Trimming cost V 4 bases and J 3 bases; bases outside gene matches: 6. Germline assignment: CDR1 SGDLS and CDR2 YYNGEE. The length of the CDR3 is 15 residues. CDR3 bases: TGTGCCAGCAGCCAAGACAGGGAGGCTAATGAAAAACTGTTTTTT. This encodes CASSQDREANEKLFF.

The chain has TRBV5-1 and TRBJ1-1, with D possibly being TRBD1 (5 bases). The CDR3 covers 15 residues. V was clipped by 7 bases and J by 0 bases, with 16 bases between them. Looked up from germline, CDR1 is SGHRS and CDR2 is YFSETQ. Here the CDR3 DNA reads TGCGCCAGCTCCCAGGGCACTACCATGAACACTGAAGCTTTCTTT. The encoded protein is CASSQGTTMNTEAFF.

The gene calls are TRBV9 and TRBJ1-4; D is undetermined. CDR1 is SGDLS and CDR2 is YYNGEE in the germline V gene. Trimming removed 4 bases at V and 10 bases at J, with 14 bases between. This CDR3 region has 13 residues. The CDR3 coding sequence is TGTGCCAGCAGCAGGGAGGGAATCGGAAAACTGTTTTTT. Amino acid sequence: CASSREGIGKLFF.

The chain uses TRBV5-1 and TRBJ1-2, with 9 bases identical to TRBD1. The CDR3 runs to 16 residues. Germline loops: CDR1 SGHRS, CDR2 YFSETQ. Trimming at V came to 4 bases and at J to 0 bases, leaving 7 bases not matched to a gene. The CDR3 coding sequence is TGCGCCAGCAGCCCCCCCGGGACAGGGACTAACTATGGCTACACCTTC. Translation gives CASSPPGTGTNYGYTF.

The V call is TRBV7-2, the J call TRBJ2-7, with a possible D match to TRBD1 (6 bases). V gave up 3 bases and J gave up 5 bases, with 11 bases separating them. Germline V gives CDR1 SGHTA, CDR2 FQGNSA. This CDR3 contains 13 residues. The CDR3 bases are TGTGCCAGCAGCTTTGACAGGTTCAACGAGCAGTACTTC. Translation gives CASSFDRFNEQYF.

The genes are TRBV7-2 and TRBJ2-7; 8 nucleotides match TRBD1. V was pared by 2 bases and J by 4 bases, with 7 bases of the junction left unmatched. Germline V gives CDR1 SGHTA, CDR2 FQGNSA. CDR3 size: 15 residues. The CDR3 here is CASSLQAGGMYEQYF. The DNA for the CDR3 is TGTGCCAGCAGCTTACAGGCAGGGGGCATGTACGAGCAGTACTTC.

The chain employs TRBV5-6 and TRBJ2-5; TRBD1 aligns across 9 bases. This CDR3 spans 17 amino acids. The V segment lost 2 bases and the J segment 1 base; nucleotides outside the gene matches: 9. CDR1 is SGHDT, CDR2 YYEEEE, per germline. In nucleotides, the CDR3 is TGTGCCAGCAGCTTCCGACAGGGGGGACGATTCCAAGAGACCCAGTACTTC. This encodes CASSFRQGGRFQETQYF.

The gene calls are TRBV3-1 (or the pseudogene TRBV3-2) and TRBJ1-4, with D hard to call. Trimming pared 4 bases from V and 0 bases from J, leaving 12 bases between. Germline CDR1 LGHDT, CDR2 YNNKEL (reference sequence). There are 16 residues in the CDR3. The CDR3 nucleotides are TGTGCCAGCAGCCCAGAAGGAAGTGCAACTAATGAAAAACTGTTTTTT. This codes for CASSPEGSATNEKLFF.

This clone was observed a few times. The V call is TRBV12-5, the J call TRBJ1-2; D is perhaps TRBD1 (5 bases). From germline, CDR1 is LGHNT and CDR2 FRNRAP. The CDR3 spans 12 residues. Deletions cut 6 bases from V and 4 bases from J, with 9 bases between. The CDR3 here is CASGQGGYGYTF. The CDR3 DNA reads as TGTGCTAGTGGCCAGGGAGGCTATGGCTACACCTTC.